The 16 T cell receptor beta chains reported below all come from one sample, sequenced in a study of blood T cell repertoires in COVID-19. TCRdb's copy holds only in-frame clones and misses some; the assay was immunoSEQ multiplex PCR. The sample has about 150,000 clones, approximately 86% seen once. The source material was peripheral blood. Receptors were obtained from an older woman with acute or convalescent COVID-19.

The chain couples TRBV6-5 to TRBJ1-4; D perhaps matches TRBD1 (5 bases). The CDR3 has 15 residues. CDR1 is MNHEY, CDR2 SVGAGI, per germline. The V and J ends lost 7 bases and 4 bases respectively, with 16 bases between them. Here the CDR3 reads CASTPSSQGNEKLFF. The CDR3 DNA is TGTGCCAGCACCCCTTCGTCCCAGGGTAATGAAAAACTGTTTTTT.

A word on this clone: One end of the junction fails to match germline, which may point to a read error. The chain couples TRBV4-3 to TRBJ1-6; D unresolved. This CDR3 region has 12 residues. Germline V lookup: CDR1 LGHNA, CDR2 YSLEER. The CDR3 here is CASSSDNSPLHF. CDR3 sequence (DNA): TGCGCCAGCAGCTCCGATAATTCACCCCTCCACTTT.

The table lists this clone with a few counts. The rearrangement links TRBV7-9 to TRBJ1-2; the D gene is possibly TRBD1 (6 bases). Looked up from germline, CDR1 is SEHNR and CDR2 is FQNEAQ (reference sequence). The CDR3 length is 14 residues. V gave up 1 base and J gave up 6 bases, with 12 bases separating them. The CDR3: CASSLGYPGDGYTF. The CDR3 DNA follows: TGTGCCAGCAGCTTAGGGTACCCAGGGGATGGCTACACCTTC.

This clone showed up just once. The gene calls are TRBV4-1 and TRBJ2-7; 8 nucleotides match TRBD1. V lost 0 bases to trimming and J lost 4 bases; unmatched junction nucleotides: 5. Germline CDR1 and CDR2: MGHRA and YSYEKL. CDR3 size: 15 residues. The CDR3 sequence: CASSQEGRGPYEQYV. For the CDR3, the DNA is TGCGCCAGCAGCCAAGAGGGCAGGGGGCCTTACGAGCAGTACGTC.

The CDR3 DNA reads as TGTGCCAGCAGCTGGACTAGCGGGGGCTCTTCCAAGCAGTTCTTC. Translating it yields CASSWTSGGSSKQFF. The chain employs TRBV11-3 and TRBJ2-1, with 13 bases matching TRBD2. Germline loops: CDR1 SGHNT, CDR2 YENEEA. The V gene end was trimmed by 4 bases and the J gene end by 11 bases; junction bases not matched to a gene: 8. CDR3 length: 15 amino acids.

This clone was recorded a few times. The chain is built from TRBV4-3 and TRBJ2-1, with a tentative D call TRBD1 (7 bases). The germline V gene has CDR1 LGHNA and CDR2 YSLEER. V was clipped by 0 bases and J by 4 bases, with 16 bases between them. This CDR3 has 17 amino acids. The CDR3 region is CASSQDHQGGWYNEQFF. CDR3 bases: TGCGCCAGCAGCCAAGATCACCAGGGGGGTTGGTACAATGAGCAGTTCTTC.

This clone has only a few counts. The chain employs TRBV6-2 or TRBV6-3 and TRBJ1-5, with D maybe TRBD1 (5 bases). V was cut by 2 bases and J by 6 bases, with 11 bases left in between. CDR1 is MNHEY, CDR2 SVGEGT, per germline. This CDR3 contains 14 residues. CDR3 sequence: CASSYATAGQPQHF. The DNA for the CDR3 is TGTGCCAGCAGTTACGCGACAGCTGGTCAGCCCCAGCATTTT.

The gene calls are TRBV9 and TRBJ2-7, with 7 positions matching TRBD1. V shed 4 bases, J shed 4 bases, and the junction held 5 bases outside the gene matches. The CDR3 covers 13 residues. CDR1 is SGDLS, CDR2 YYNGEE, per germline. The CDR3 coding sequence is TGTGCCAGCAGCCCCGGGACAGAATACGAGCAGTACTTC. This translates into CASSPGTEYEQYF.

This rearrangement joins TRBV6-5 to TRBJ1-2; 8 nucleotides line up with TRBD1. V lost 8 bases to trimming and J lost 6 bases; unmatched junction nucleotides: 8. Germline lookup yields CDR1 MNHEY and CDR2 SVGAGI. This CDR3 comprises 13 residues. Written as DNA, the CDR3 is TGTGCCAGCGCCCCGGACAGGGTGCATGGCTACACCTTC. Its translation: CASAPDRVHGYTF.

This chain links TRBV29-1 with TRBJ2-1; 8 bases are a match to TRBD2. Trimming removed 7 bases from V and 12 bases from J; junction bases left unmatched: 11. Germline assignment: CDR1 SQVTM and CDR2 ANQGSEA. The CDR3 has 12 residues. The CDR3 DNA follows: TGCAGCGCCGCTGCCACTAGCGGCCCGCAGTTCTTC. Encoded protein: CSAAATSGPQFF.

The rearrangement links TRBV5-1 to TRBJ2-1, with D possibly TRBD2 on 6 matching bases. Germline V CDR1 and CDR2: SGHRS, YFSETQ. The CDR3 covers 15 residues. Trimming stripped 3 bases from V and 0 bases from J, with 10 bases between. The DNA of the CDR3 is TGCGCCAGCAGCTCTGGGACTGACTCCTACAATGAGCAGTTCTTC. Translated, it gives CASSSGTDSYNEQFF.

This clone came up once. V gene TRBV27 combines with J gene TRBJ2-3; 9 positions agree with TRBD1. The CDR3 spans 16 residues. V lost 4 bases to trimming and J lost 2 bases; unmatched junction nucleotides: 7. Germline values: CDR1 MNHEY, CDR2 SMNVEV (reference sequence). Here the CDR3 DNA reads TGTGCCAGCAGTTCCCAAAACAGGGGGCTCACAGATACGCAGTATTTT. Translating gives CASSSQNRGLTDTQYF.

This chain joins TRBV27 and TRBJ1-2, with TRBD1 matching over 11 bases. This CDR3 is built from 17 residues. The V gene end was trimmed by 5 bases and the J gene end by 0 bases; junction bases not matched to a gene: 8. CDR1 is MNHEY and CDR2 is SMNVEV in the germline V gene (reference sequence). The CDR3 protein is CASSPRTGGLTNYGYTF. The CDR3, as DNA: TGTGCCAGCAGTCCCCGGACAGGGGGCCTGACTAACTATGGCTACACCTTC.

This clone was counted a few times. The chain uses TRBV7-6 and TRBJ1-2; D remains unclear. V shed 1 base and J shed 10 bases, with 10 bases lying between them. CDR3 length equals 12 residues. Germline CDR1 SGHVS, CDR2 FNYEAQ. CDR3 amino acids: CASSLDTVDYTF. The CDR3 DNA sequence: TGTGCCAGCAGCTTAGATACGGTAGACTACACCTTC.

This clone was detected only once. The V and J genes are TRBV3-1 (or the pseudogene TRBV3-2) and TRBJ2-1; TRBD1 matches at 11 bases. Germline CDR1 reads LGHDT; CDR2 reads YNNKEL (reference sequence). CDR3 length equals 19 residues. Germline trimming cut 5 bases from V and 8 bases from J; bases unmatched to any gene: 20. DNA for the CDR3: TGTGCCAGCAGCACCCGCCCCCGTTCGTCGGGGACAGGGGGTGATGAGCAGTTCTTC. Translating gives CASSTRPRSSGTGGDEQFF.

The chain links TRBV4-3 to TRBJ1-2; 7 bases are a match to TRBD1. V was pared by 0 bases and J by 3 bases, with 22 bases of the junction left unmatched. Looked up from germline, CDR1 is LGHNA and CDR2 is YSLEER. The CDR3 sequence is 21 residues long. As DNA, the CDR3 is TGCGCCAGCAGCCAAGAAGGGGGGCAACAGGGGACCCCAGAATTGGACTATGGCTACACCTTC. Translated: CASSQEGGQQGTPELDYGYTF.